This T cell receptor beta chain was documented in a study of T-cell reconstitution after alpha-beta-depleted transplantation in children. CDR1 and CDR2 (germline): LGHNA, YSLEER. V lost 0 bases to trimming and J lost 4 bases, with 9 bases between them. This CDR3 region has 14 residues. Molecular barcoding with unique molecular identifiers was used for the TCRbeta library. TCRdb reanalysed the PCR reads using MiXCR and keeps one entry per CDR3 protein. The table shows some 200,000 distinct CDR3 sequences, with 8% to 9.5% occurring only once. The sample in question was PBMCs from the stem cell graft donor, obtained from the stem cell graft. The chain joins TRBV4-3 to TRBJ1-2; D is unclear. This receptor was obtained from a human donor who donated a stem cell graft to a child with acute lymphoblastic leukemia. CDR3 sequence: CASSQDGGPYGYTF. The CDR3 bases are TGCGCCAGCAGCCAAGATGGTGGGCCCTATGGCTACACCTTC.